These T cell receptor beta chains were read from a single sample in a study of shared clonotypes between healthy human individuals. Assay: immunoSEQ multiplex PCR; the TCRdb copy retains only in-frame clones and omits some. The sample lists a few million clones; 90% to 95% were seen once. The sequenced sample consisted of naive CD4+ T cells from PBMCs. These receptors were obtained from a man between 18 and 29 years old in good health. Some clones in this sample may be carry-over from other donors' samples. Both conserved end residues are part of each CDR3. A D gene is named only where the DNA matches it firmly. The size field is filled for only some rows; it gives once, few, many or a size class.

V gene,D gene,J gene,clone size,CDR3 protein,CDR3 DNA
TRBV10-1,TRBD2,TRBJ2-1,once,CASSESKRQREGRGISYNEQFF,TGCGCCAGCAGTGAGTCGAAGCGGCAGCGGGAGGGCCGCGGGATCTCCTACAATGAGCAGTTCTTC
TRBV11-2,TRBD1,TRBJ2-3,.,CASSFRTGSDTQYF,TGTGCCAGCAGCTTCCGGACAGGGTCAGATACGCAGTATTTT
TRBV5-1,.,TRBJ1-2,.,CASSGEGGGYTF,TGCGCCAGCAGCGGCGAGGGAGGCGGCTACACCTTC
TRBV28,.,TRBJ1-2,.,CASAVINYGYTF,TGTGCCAGCGCTGTCATTAACTATGGCTACACCTTC
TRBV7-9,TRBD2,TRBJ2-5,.,CASSLMTSGRRETQYF,TGTGCCAGCAGCCTAATGACTAGCGGGAGACGGGAGACCCAGTACTTC
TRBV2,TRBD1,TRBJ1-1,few,CASRPGGDTEAFF,TGTGCCAGCAGACCAGGGGGGGACACTGAAGCTTTCTTT
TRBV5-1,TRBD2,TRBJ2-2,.,CASSFGTSVQAGELFF,TGCGCCAGCAGCTTCGGGACTAGCGTCCAGGCGGGGGAGCTGTTTTTT
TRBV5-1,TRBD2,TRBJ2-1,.,CASSKGLAGVLDEQFF,TGCGCCAGCAGCAAGGGACTAGCGGGAGTTCTTGATGAGCAGTTCTTC
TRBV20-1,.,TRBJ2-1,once,CSARKDTEQFF,TGCAGTGCTAGAAAGGACACTGAGCAGTTCTTC
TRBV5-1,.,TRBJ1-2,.,CASAQDRHANYGYTF,TGCGCCAGCGCCCAAGACAGGCATGCTAACTATGGCTACACCTTC
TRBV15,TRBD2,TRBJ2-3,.,CATSRTGGGRGTSGTPDTQYF,TGTGCCACCAGCCGTACCGGCGGGGGGCGAGGGACTAGCGGGACCCCAGATACGCAGTATTTT
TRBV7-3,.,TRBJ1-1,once,CASRKTGRTTEAFF,TGTGCCAGCAGAAAAACAGGGAGGACCACTGAAGCTTTCTTT
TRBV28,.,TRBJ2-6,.,CASSLQGGGSGANVLTF,TGTGCCAGCAGTTTACAGGGAGGCGGCTCTGGGGCCAACGTCCTGACTTTC
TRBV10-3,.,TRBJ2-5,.,CAISGRGSGTQYF,TGTGCCATCAGCGGCCGGGGGAGTGGGACCCAGTACTTC
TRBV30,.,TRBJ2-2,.,CAWSTPSRVLTGELFF,TGTGCCTGGAGTACCCCGTCAAGGGTTTTAACCGGGGAGCTGTTTTTT
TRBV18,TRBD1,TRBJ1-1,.,CASSGTAAMNTEAFF,TGTGCCAGCTCCGGGACAGCCGCCATGAACACTGAAGCTTTCTTT
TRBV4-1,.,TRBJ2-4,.,CASSLGSLRGLAKNIQYF,TGCGCCAGCAGCCTCGGGTCATTGCGGGGTCTAGCCAAAAACATTCAGTACTTC
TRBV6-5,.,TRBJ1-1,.,CASSYHGQMNTEAFF,TGTGCCAGCAGTTATCACGGACAGATGAACACTGAAGCTTTCTTT
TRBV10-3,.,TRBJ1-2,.,CAISESLSIGYTF,TGTGCCATCAGTGAGTCGTTGTCAATCGGCTACACCTTC
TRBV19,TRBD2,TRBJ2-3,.,CASSPPPSGSPTDTQYF,TGTGCCAGTAGTCCCCCCCCTAGCGGGAGCCCCACAGATACGCAGTATTTT
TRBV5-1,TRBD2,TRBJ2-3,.,CASSWGLAGLWADTQYF,TGCGCCAGCAGCTGGGGGCTAGCGGGGCTGTGGGCAGATACGCAGTATTTT
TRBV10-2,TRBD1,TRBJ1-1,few,CASTSDRVNTEAFF,TGCGCCAGCACCTCAGACAGGGTTAACACTGAAGCTTTCTTT
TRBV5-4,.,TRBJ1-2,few,CASSLGQLGYGYTF,TGTGCCAGCAGCTTGGGGCAGCTCGGCTATGGCTACACCTTC
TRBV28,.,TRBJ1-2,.,CASSLDRPPKNYGYTF,TGTGCCAGCAGTTTAGACAGGCCCCCGAAGAACTATGGCTACACCTTC
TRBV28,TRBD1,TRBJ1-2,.,CASSSIRDSRNYGYTF,TGTGCCAGCAGTTCGATACGGGACAGCCGAAACTATGGCTACACCTTC
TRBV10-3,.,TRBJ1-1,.,CAISEKGGRAGTEAFF,TGTGCCATCAGTGAAAAGGGGGGGCGCGCGGGCACTGAAGCTTTCTTT
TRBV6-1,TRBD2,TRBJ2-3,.,CASSEMIKGRLAGESSDTQYF,TGTGCCAGCAGTGAAATGATAAAAGGTCGGCTAGCGGGAGAGTCGTCAGATACGCAGTATTTT
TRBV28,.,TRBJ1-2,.,CASTQGNSRLLNYGYTF,TGTGCCAGCACTCAGGGGAACAGCCGGCTTCTAAACTATGGCTACACCTTC
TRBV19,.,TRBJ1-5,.,CASSIGPTTNQPQHF,TGTGCCAGTAGTATAGGGCCGACCACGAATCAGCCCCAGCATTTT
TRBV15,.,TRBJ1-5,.,CATSSLSGGSSNQPQHF,TGTGCCACCAGCAGTCTTAGTGGGGGGTCTAGCAATCAGCCCCAGCATTTT
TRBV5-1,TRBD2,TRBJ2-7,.,CASSSLAGAGEQYF,TGCGCCAGCTCTTCACTAGCGGGAGCGGGGGAGCAGTACTTC
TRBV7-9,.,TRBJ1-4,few,CAGSRGPAIEKLFF,TGTGCCGGCTCGCGGGGTCCCGCGATTGAAAAACTGTTTTTT
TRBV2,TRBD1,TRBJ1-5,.,CASSDDRVQPQHF,TGTGCCAGCAGTGATGACAGGGTACAGCCCCAGCATTTT
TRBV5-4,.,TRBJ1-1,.,CASSLGGINTEAFF,TGTGCCAGCAGCTTGGGAGGAATTAACACTGAAGCTTTCTTT
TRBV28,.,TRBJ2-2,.,CASKGGGAGTGELFF,TGTGCCAGCAAGGGCGGAGGAGCGGGCACCGGGGAGCTGTTTTTT
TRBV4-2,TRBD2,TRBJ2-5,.,CASSQEGGRTSGVETQYF,TGTGCCAGCAGCCAAGAAGGGGGGCGAACTAGCGGGGTAGAGACCCAGTACTTC
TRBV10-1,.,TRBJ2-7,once,CASSDPTRGTGEQYF,TGCGCCAGCAGTGACCCCACCCGGGGGACGGGCGAGCAGTACTTC
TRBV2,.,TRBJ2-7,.,CASHKDGLSYEQYF,TGTGCCAGCCATAAGGACGGATTATCCTACGAGCAGTACTTC
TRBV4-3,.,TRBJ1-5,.,CASSQVGGLQPQHF,TGCGCCAGCAGCCAAGTTGGGGGGTTACAGCCCCAGCATTTT
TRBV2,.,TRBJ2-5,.,CASRLSPGETQYF,TGTGCCAGCAGGCTGTCACCCGGGGAGACCCAGTACTTC
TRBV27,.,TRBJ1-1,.,CASSLRQRGTEAFF,TGTGCCAGCAGTTTACGCCAGAGGGGGACTGAAGCTTTCTTT
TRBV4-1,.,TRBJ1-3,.,CASSQVGGSRPSSTIYF,TGCGCCAGCAGCCAAGTAGGGGGAAGTAGGCCTTCCTCCACCATATATTTT
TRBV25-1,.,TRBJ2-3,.,CASSEPRGADTQYF,TGTGCCAGCAGTGAGCCCAGGGGGGCAGATACGCAGTATTTT
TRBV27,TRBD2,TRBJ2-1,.,CASSLFSLAGDGEQFF,TGTGCCAGCAGTTTATTTAGTCTAGCGGGAGATGGTGAGCAGTTCTTC
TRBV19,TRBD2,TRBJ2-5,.,CATKSAGRASGLQETQYF,TGTGCCACGAAGAGCGCTGGAAGGGCTAGCGGTCTCCAAGAGACCCAGTACTTC
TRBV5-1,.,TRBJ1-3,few,CASSLAGPSSGNTIYF,TGCGCCAGCAGCTTGGCAGGGCCGAGCTCTGGAAACACCATATATTTT
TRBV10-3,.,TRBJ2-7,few,CAISPGSYEQYF,TGTGCCATCAGCCCGGGCTCCTACGAGCAGTACTTC
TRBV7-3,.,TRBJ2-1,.,CASSLGDEQFF,TGTGCCAGCAGCTTGGGCGATGAGCAGTTCTTC
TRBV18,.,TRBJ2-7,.,CASSLRRGTSYEQYF,TGTGCCAGCTCGCTACGGCGTGGGACTTCATACGAGCAGTACTTC
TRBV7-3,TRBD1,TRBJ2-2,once,CASSLTGTGDTGELFF,TGTGCCAGCAGCTTAACCGGGACAGGAGACACCGGGGAGCTGTTTTTT
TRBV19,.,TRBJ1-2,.,CASSIVGNQGTILYF,TGTGCCAGTAGTATAGTAGGGAACCAGGGCACCATCCTCTACTTC
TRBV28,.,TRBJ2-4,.,CASSSTQGAKNIQYF,TGTGCCAGCAGTAGCACCCAGGGGGCCAAAAACATTCAGTACTTC
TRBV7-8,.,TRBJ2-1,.,CASSRTRDLPYNEQFF,TGTGCCAGCAGCCGGACGCGGGATTTGCCCTACAATGAGCAGTTCTTC
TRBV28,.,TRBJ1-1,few,CASSLRGTEAFF,TGTGCCAGCAGTTTACGGGGGACTGAAGCTTTCTTT